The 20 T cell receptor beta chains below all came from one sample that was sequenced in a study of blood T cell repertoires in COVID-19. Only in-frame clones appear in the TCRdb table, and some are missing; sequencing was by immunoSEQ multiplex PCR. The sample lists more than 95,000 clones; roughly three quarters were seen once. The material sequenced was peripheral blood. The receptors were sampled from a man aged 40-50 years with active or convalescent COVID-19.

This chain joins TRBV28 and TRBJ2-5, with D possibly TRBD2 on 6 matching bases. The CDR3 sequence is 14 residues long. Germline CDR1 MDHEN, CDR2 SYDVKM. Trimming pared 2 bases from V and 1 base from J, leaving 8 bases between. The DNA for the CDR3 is TGTGCCAGCAGTTTAGGAGGGTCCCAAGAGACCCAGTACTTC. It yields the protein CASSLGGSQETQYF.

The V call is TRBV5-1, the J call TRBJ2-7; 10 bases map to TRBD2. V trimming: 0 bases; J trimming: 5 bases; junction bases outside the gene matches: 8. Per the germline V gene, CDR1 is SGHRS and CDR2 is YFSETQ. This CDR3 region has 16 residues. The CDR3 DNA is TGCGCCAGCAGCTTGGCCTATCTAGCGGGAGTGAACGAGCAGTACTTC. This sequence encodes CASSLAYLAGVNEQYF.

The CDR3 DNA follows: TGTGCCACCAGCAGAGATCAGGACAGGGTTGGTGGTGAGCAGTTCTTC. Its protein product is CATSRDQDRVGGEQFF. The chain couples TRBV15 to TRBJ2-1, with 8 nucleotides matching TRBD1. V shed 0 bases, J shed 9 bases, and the junction held 10 bases outside the gene matches. The CDR3 is made up of 16 amino acids. Germline V gives CDR1 LNHNV, CDR2 YYDKDF (reference sequence).

The CDR3 spells CATSDLGLDRGKAFF. CDR3 nucleotides: TGTGCCACCAGTGATTTAGGGCTCGACCGGGGAAAAGCTTTCTTT. This chain connects TRBV24-1 to TRBJ1-1; D unclear. Per germline, CDR1 KGHDR and CDR2 SFDVKD. The germline V and J ends were trimmed by 1 base and 9 bases, with 17 bases remaining between them. There are 15 residues in the CDR3.

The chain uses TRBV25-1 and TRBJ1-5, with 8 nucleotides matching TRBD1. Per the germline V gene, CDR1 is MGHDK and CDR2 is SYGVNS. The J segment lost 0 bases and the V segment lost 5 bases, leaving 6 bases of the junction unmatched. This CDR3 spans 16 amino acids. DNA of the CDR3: TGTGCCAGCAGTCCCGTTGACAGGGGTAGCAATCAGCCCCAGCATTTT. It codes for CASSPVDRGSNQPQHF.

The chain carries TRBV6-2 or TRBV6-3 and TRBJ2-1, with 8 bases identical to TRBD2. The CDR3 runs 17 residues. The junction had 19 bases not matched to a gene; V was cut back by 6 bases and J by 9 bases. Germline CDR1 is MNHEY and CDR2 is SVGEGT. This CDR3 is CASSLTLSGELRGEQFF. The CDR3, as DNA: TGTGCCAGCAGCCTAACCCTTAGCGGGGAACTACGAGGTGAGCAGTTCTTC.

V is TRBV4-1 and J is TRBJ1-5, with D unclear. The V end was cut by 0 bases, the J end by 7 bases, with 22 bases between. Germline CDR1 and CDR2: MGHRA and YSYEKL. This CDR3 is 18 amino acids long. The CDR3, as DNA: TGCGCCAGCAGCCAAGAACGTTGGGAGGTTTCCCGAGGACAGCCCCAGCATTTT. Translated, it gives CASSQERWEVSRGQPQHF.

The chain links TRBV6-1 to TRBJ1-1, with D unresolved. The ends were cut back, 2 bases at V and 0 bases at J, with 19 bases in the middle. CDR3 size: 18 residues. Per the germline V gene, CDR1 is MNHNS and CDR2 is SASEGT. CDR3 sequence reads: CASSEMSGGLKMNTEAFF. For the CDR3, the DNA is TGTGCCAGCAGTGAAATGTCCGGCGGGCTGAAGATGAACACTGAAGCTTTCTTT.

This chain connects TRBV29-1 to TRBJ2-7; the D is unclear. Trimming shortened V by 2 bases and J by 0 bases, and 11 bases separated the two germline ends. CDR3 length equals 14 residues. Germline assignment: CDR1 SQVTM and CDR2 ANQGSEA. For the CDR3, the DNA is TGCAGCGTTGAACTTGCAGGTCTCTCCTACGAGCAGTACTTC. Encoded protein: CSVELAGLSYEQYF.

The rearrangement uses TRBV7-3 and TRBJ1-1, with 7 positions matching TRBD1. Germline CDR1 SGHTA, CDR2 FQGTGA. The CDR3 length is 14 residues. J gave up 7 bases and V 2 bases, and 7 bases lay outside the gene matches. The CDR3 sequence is CASSLGVGTDEAFF. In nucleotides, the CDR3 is TGTGCCAGCAGCTTAGGGGTAGGGACAGATGAAGCTTTCTTT.

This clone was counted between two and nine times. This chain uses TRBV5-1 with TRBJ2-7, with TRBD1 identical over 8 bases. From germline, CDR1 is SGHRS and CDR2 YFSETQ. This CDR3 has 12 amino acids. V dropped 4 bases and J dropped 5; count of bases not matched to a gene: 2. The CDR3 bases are TGCGCCAGCAGCGTGACAGGGGACGAGCAGTACTTC. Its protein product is CASSVTGDEQYF.

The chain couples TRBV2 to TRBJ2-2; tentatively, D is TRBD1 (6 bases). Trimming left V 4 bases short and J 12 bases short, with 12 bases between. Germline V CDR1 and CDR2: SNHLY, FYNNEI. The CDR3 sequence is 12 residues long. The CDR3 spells CASSVKGEKLFF. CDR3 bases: TGTGCCAGCAGTGTAAAGGGGGAGAAGCTGTTTTTT.

CDR3: CSASDPSGGTSSTDTQYF. CDR3 nucleotides: TGCAGTGCTAGTGATCCTAGCGGGGGGACTTCTAGCACAGATACGCAGTATTTT. The chain recombines TRBV20-1 with TRBJ2-3, with 11 nucleotides matching TRBD2. The CDR3 runs 18 residues. V lost 3 bases to trimming and J lost 0 bases; unmatched junction nucleotides: 11. The V gene's germline CDR1 is DFQATT and CDR2 SNEGSKA (reference sequence).

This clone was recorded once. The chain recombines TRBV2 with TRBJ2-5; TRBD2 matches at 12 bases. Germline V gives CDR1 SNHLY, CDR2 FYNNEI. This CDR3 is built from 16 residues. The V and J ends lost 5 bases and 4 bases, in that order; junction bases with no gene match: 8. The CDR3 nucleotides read TGTGCCAGCAGTCTCCTTCTAGCGGGAGGGCGAGAGACCCAGTACTTC. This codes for CASSLLLAGGRETQYF.

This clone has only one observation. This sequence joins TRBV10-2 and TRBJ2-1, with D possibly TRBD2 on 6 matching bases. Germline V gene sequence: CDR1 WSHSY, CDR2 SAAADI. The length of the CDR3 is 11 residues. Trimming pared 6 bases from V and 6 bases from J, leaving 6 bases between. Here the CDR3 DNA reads TGCGCCAGCAGGGGGGGCAATGAGCAGTTCTTC. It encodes CASRGGNEQFF.

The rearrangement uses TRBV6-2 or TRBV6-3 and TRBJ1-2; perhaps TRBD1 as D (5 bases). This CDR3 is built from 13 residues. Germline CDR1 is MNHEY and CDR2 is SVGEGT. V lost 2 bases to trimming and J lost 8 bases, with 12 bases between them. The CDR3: CASSYGRAYGYTF. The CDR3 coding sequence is TGTGCCAGCAGTTACGGCAGGGCCTACGGCTACACCTTC.

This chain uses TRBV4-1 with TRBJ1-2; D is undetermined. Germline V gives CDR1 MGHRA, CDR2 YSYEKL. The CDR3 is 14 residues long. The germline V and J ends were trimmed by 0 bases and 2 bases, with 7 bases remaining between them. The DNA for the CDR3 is TGCGCCAGCAGCCAAGACTACGGGAACTATGGCTACACCTTC. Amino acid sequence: CASSQDYGNYGYTF.

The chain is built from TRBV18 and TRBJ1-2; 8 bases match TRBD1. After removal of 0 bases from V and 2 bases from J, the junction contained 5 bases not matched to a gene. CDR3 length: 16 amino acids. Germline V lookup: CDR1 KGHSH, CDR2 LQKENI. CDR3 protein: CASSPPIGQGNYGYTF. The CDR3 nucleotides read TGTGCCAGCTCACCACCTATTGGACAGGGAAACTATGGCTACACCTTC.

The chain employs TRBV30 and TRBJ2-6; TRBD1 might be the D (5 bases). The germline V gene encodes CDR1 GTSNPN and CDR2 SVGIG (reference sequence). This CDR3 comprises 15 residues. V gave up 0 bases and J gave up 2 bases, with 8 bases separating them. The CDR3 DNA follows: TGTGCCTGGAGTGTAAGCAGGGCTGGGGCCAACGTCCTGACTTTC. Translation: CAWSVSRAGANVLTF.

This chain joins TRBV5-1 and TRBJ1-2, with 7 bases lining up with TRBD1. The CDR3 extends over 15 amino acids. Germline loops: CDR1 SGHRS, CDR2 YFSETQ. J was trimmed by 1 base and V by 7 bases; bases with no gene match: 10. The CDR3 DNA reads TGCGCCAGCTTCACGGGGCCAGGGGGTAACTATGGCTACACCTTC. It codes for CASFTGPGGNYGYTF.